A single sample is the source of the 20 T cell receptor beta chains below, sequenced in a study of T cells after yellow fever vaccination. A single record per CDR3 protein comes from TCRdb applying MiXCR to the 5' RACE reads. The sample has 68,000 or so distinct CDR3 sequences; 6.5% to 9% are singletons. Here the sequenced sample was CD8+ T cells sorted from PBMCs, taken 15 days after the yellow fever booster vaccination. These receptors were obtained from a man under 40 who received the YFV17D yellow fever vaccine.

The chain employs TRBV7-9 and TRBJ2-7, with 10 bases that match TRBD2. The CDR3 length is 15 residues. J gave up 2 bases and V 4 bases, and 5 bases lay outside the gene matches. Germline CDR1 SEHNR, CDR2 FQNEAQ (reference sequence). The CDR3 nucleotides are TGTGCCAGCAGCTGGGTAGCGGGAGGTCCCTACGAGCAGTACTTC. As protein: CASSWVAGGPYEQYF.

This clonotype was recorded many times. This rearrangement joins TRBV4-1 to TRBJ2-5; no reliable D call. CDR1 is MGHRA and CDR2 is YSYEKL in the germline V gene. V lost 6 bases and J 4 bases, leaving 15 bases between the germline ends. The length of the CDR3 is 14 residues. The CDR3 DNA sequence: TGCGCCAGCAGGCGCCCGTTCGTTCGAGAGACCCAGTACTTC. This sequence encodes CASRRPFVRETQYF.

This clonotype has a count of ten or more. This chain joins TRBV28 and TRBJ2-1; perhaps TRBD2 as D (6 bases). The CDR3 length is 14 residues. The V and J ends lost 4 bases and 6 bases respectively, with 13 bases between them. The germline CDR1 and CDR2 sequences are MDHEN and SYDVKM. The CDR3 bases are TGTGCCAGCAGTTCCCGGGGGACTCTCAATGAGCAGTTCTTC. Translating gives CASSSRGTLNEQFF.

This clonotype showed up many times. The CDR3 here is CASSQDLGLVYNEQFF. CDR3 coding DNA: TGTGCCAGCAGCCAAGACCTTGGACTCGTGTACAATGAGCAGTTCTTC. The chain has TRBV14 and TRBJ2-1; D possibly corresponds to TRBD2 (5 bases). The CDR3 covers 16 residues. Looked up from germline, CDR1 is SGHDN and CDR2 is FVKESK. V lost 0 bases and J lost 4, with 13 bases in between.

This clonotype was seen many times. The V call is TRBV9, the J call TRBJ2-5; perhaps TRBD2 as D (6 bases). CDR3 length: 14 amino acids. Trimming stripped 2 bases from V and 2 bases from J, with 10 bases between. Germline assignment: CDR1 SGDLS and CDR2 YYNGEE. CDR3 amino acids: CASSVAGSQETQYF. DNA of the CDR3: TGTGCCAGCAGCGTCGCGGGGTCGCAAGAGACCCAGTACTTC.

This clonotype was recorded at least ten times. V and J are TRBV7-8 and TRBJ2-1; D may be TRBD1 (6 bases). The germline V and J ends were trimmed by 4 bases and 8 bases, with 18 bases remaining between them. Germline-derived CDR1 and CDR2 are SGHVS and FQNEAQ. CDR3 length equals 15 residues. The CDR3, as DNA: TGTGCCAGCAGCTCCCAGAGGGGGTCCATGGATGAGCAGTTCTTC. Its protein is CASSSQRGSMDEQFF.

This clonotype was detected ten times or more. The V and J genes are TRBV6-5 and TRBJ2-1; 8 bases are shared with TRBD2. With V trimmed by 4 bases and J by 6 bases, 14 bases remained unmatched. The CDR3 has 17 residues. The germline CDR1 and CDR2 sequences are MNHEY and SVGAGI. The CDR3 region has the DNA TGTGCCAGCAGTTGGAACGAGGGAGCGGGAGCCCCCAATGAGCAGTTCTTC. Protein product: CASSWNEGAGAPNEQFF.

This rearrangement joins TRBV7-9 to TRBJ2-6; D gene uncertain. CDR1 and CDR2 from the germline V gene are SEHNR and FQNEAQ (reference sequence). The CDR3 has 15 residues. Deletions cut 5 bases from V and 0 bases from J, with 8 bases between. CDR3 in amino acids: CASSPPGSGANVLTF. The CDR3 DNA follows: TGTGCCAGCAGCCCTCCGGGCTCTGGGGCCAACGTCCTGACTTTC.

In regard to this clonotype: A much larger clone sits a single nucleotide away, making a read error possible. The gene calls are TRBV7-9 and TRBJ2-7; TRBD2 matches 10 bases. Trimming at V came to 5 bases and at J to 5 bases, leaving 9 bases not matched to a gene. CDR1 is SEHNR and CDR2 is FQNEAQ in the germline V gene (reference sequence). The CDR3 has 15 residues. CDR3 in amino acids: CASSAPRAGGNEQYF. The CDR3 region has the DNA TGTGCCAGCAGCGCCCCTAGAGCGGGAGGGAACGAGCAGTACTTC.

This clonotype was picked up a small number of times. The V call is TRBV6-4, the J call TRBJ1-5; 9 bases align to TRBD1. Germline values: CDR1 MRHNA, CDR2 SNTAGT. The CDR3 is made up of 22 amino acids. V shed 7 bases, J shed 6 bases, and the junction held 31 bases outside the gene matches. CDR3 protein: CASTHGVNPGQGIADLSQPQHF. CDR3 DNA: TGTGCCAGCACCCACGGAGTGAATCCGGGACAGGGAATAGCTGATTTGAGTCAGCCCCAGCATTTT.

Many counts were recorded for this clonotype. The gene calls are TRBV27 and TRBJ1-1; D remains ambiguous. This CDR3 comprises 15 residues. Germline CDR1 reads MNHEY; CDR2 reads SMNVEV (reference sequence). V was trimmed by 0 bases and J by 0 bases, leaving 8 bases between them. The CDR3 region has the DNA TGTGCCAGCAGTTTATCCCTGAACATGAACACTGAAGCTTTCTTT. Protein product: CASSLSLNMNTEAFF.

This clonotype was detected many times. The V and J genes are TRBV29-1 and TRBJ2-7; D is uncertain. The CDR3 loop spans 12 amino acids. Deletions cut 4 bases from V and 2 bases from J, with 9 bases between. CDR1 and CDR2 (germline): SQVTM, ANQGSEA. CDR3 nucleotide sequence: TGCAGCGTTGGTACGGCCGCCTACGAGCAGTACTTC. It encodes CSVGTAAYEQYF.

This clonotype showed up just a few times. V and J are TRBV3-1 and TRBJ2-2; weak D call: TRBD1 (5 bases). With 11 bases removed from V and 3 bases from J, the gap between germline ends came to 25 bases. This CDR3 is 17 amino acids long. Germline CDR1 LGHDT, CDR2 YNNKEL (reference sequence). The CDR3 nucleotides read TGTGCCTCCAGCCAAGATATGGGGCAGACCTACACCGGGGAGCTGTTTTTT. Protein: CASSQDMGQTYTGELFF.

This clonotype was counted many times. The chain couples TRBV28 to TRBJ2-7, with TRBD2 matching 7 bases. Germline V gene data show CDR1 as MDHEN and CDR2 as SYDVKM. V shed 6 bases and J 4 bases; nucleotides not matched to a gene: 33. The CDR3 is 22 residues long. Here the CDR3 reads CASSMIPHSLAAGRGGVYEQYF. The CDR3 region has the DNA TGTGCCAGCAGCATGATTCCCCACTCCCTTGCCGCGGGACGTGGGGGGGTTTACGAGCAGTACTTC.

In this sample, this clonotype turned up many times. The rearrangement uses TRBV12-3 or TRBV12-4 and TRBJ2-2; no definite D call. This CDR3 has 14 amino acids. V was clipped by 3 bases and J by 7 bases, with 12 bases between them. CDR3 nucleotides: TGTGCCAGCAGTTTGCTAATACCGAACGGGGAGCTGTTTTTT. Translation: CASSLLIPNGELFF.

V is TRBV12-3 or TRBV12-4 and J is TRBJ2-1; 10 bases agree with TRBD2. Unmatched junction bases numbered 3, after V lost 6 bases and J lost 7 bases. This CDR3 is built from 13 residues. Here the CDR3 reads CASRLAGQNEQFF. The CDR3 DNA follows: TGTGCCAGCAGACTAGCGGGACAGAATGAGCAGTTCTTC.

This clonotype is classed as medium-sized (0.01 to 0.1%). J is TRBJ2-2 and V is TRBV6-4; either TRBD1 or TRBD2 may supply D (6 bases each). The CDR3 covers 17 residues. The ends were cut back, 4 bases at V and 1 base at J, with 16 bases in the middle. CDR1 and CDR2 (germline): MRHNA, SNTAGT. CDR3 DNA: TGTGCCAGCAGTGCGGGGGCTAGCGAATTGAACACCGGGGAGCTGTTTTTT. Residues: CASSAGASELNTGELFF.

The rearrangement uses TRBV6-5 and TRBJ2-5; 9 positions match TRBD1. This CDR3 spans 16 amino acids. Germline assignment: CDR1 MNHEY and CDR2 SVGAGI. V shed 5 bases and J 1 base; nucleotides not matched to a gene: 8. This CDR3 reads CASSPRTGESQETQYF. CDR3 sequence (DNA): TGTGCCAGCAGTCCCAGGACAGGGGAGAGCCAAGAGACCCAGTACTTC.

The J gene is TRBJ1-2, the V gene TRBV20-1; D is unclear. The ends were cut back, 5 bases at V and 3 bases at J, with 16 bases in the middle. Germline assignment: CDR1 DFQATT and CDR2 SNEGSKA (reference sequence). CDR3 size: 14 residues. CDR3 sequence reads: CSAPPEGRDYGYTF. The CDR3 coding sequence is TGCAGTGCTCCCCCGGAGGGAAGAGACTATGGCTACACCTTC.

This clonotype was detected only a few times. The chain is built from TRBV6-1 and TRBJ1-2, with unresolved D. The CDR3 loop spans 13 amino acids. The V gene lost 8 bases and the J gene lost 5 bases, with 15 bases spanning the gap. The germline gives CDR1 MNHNS, CDR2 SASEGT. The CDR3, as DNA: TGTGCCAGCGCCCTAGGTACCAATTATGGCTACACCTTC. Translation: CASALGTNYGYTF.